Presented here are 14 T cell receptor beta chains from one specimen sequenced in a study of T cells in Graves' hyperthyroidism and ophthalmopathy. Amplification yielded TCR beta CDR3 regions, with RNA transcripts as the source. Carried out on the TCR CDR3, a first-round RT-PCR used the HTBI primer set. TCRdb itself ran the multiplex PCR reads through MiXCR, one entry per CDR3 protein. In the table there are about 320,000 distinct CDR3 sequences, roughly 17% of which are singletons. What was sequenced was blood. Source of these receptors: a man under 40 with Graves' hyperthyroidism.

In this sample, this clonotype turned up many times. V gene TRBV9 combines with J gene TRBJ2-5, with TRBD2 matching over 13 bases. J was trimmed by 3 bases and V by 0 bases; bases with no gene match: 2. The CDR3 covers 16 residues. Germline CDR1 is SGDLS and CDR2 is YYNGEE. CDR3 in amino acids: CASSVVGTSGKETQYF. The CDR3 DNA is TGTGCCAGCAGCGTAGTTGGGACTAGCGGGAAAGAGACCCAGTACTTC. The entire variable domain, with the rest obtained from reference TRBV9 and TRBJ2-5, is as follows: DSGVTQTPKHLITATGQRVTLRCSPRSGDLSVYWYQQSLDQGLQFLIQYYNGEERAKGNILERFSAQQFPDLHSELNLSSLELGDSALYFCASSVVGTSGKETQYFGPGTRLLVL.

This clonotype occurred many times. The V call is TRBV6-1, the J call TRBJ2-5; D gene unclear. This CDR3 is built from 14 residues. The germline V gene has CDR1 MNHNS and CDR2 SASEGT. The ends were cut back, 0 bases at V and 7 bases at J, with 12 bases in the middle. CDR3 region: CASSEARTPGTQYF. Here the CDR3 DNA reads TGTGCCAGCAGTGAAGCGAGGACGCCGGGGACCCAGTACTTC.

There are many counts of this clonotype. The CDR3 coding sequence is TGTGCCAGCAGCATAACTAGCGGACTCACAGATACGCAGTATTTT. Translated: CASSITSGLTDTQYF. The chain uses TRBV7-9 and TRBJ2-3; 8 bases align to TRBD2. Losses at the gene ends were 5 bases for V and 2 bases for J; bases not matched to a gene: 6. This CDR3 region has 15 residues. Per germline, CDR1 SEHNR and CDR2 FQNEAQ (reference sequence).

Ten or more counts support this clonotype. The V gene is TRBV7-6, the J gene TRBJ2-7; 8 bases line up with TRBD1. Trimming at V came to 3 bases and at J to 2 bases, leaving 3 bases not matched to a gene. The length of the CDR3 is 14 residues. CDR1 is SGHVS and CDR2 is FNYEAQ in the germline V gene. This CDR3 is CASSFETGAYEQYF. The CDR3 DNA reads TGTGCCAGCAGCTTCGAGACAGGGGCCTACGAGCAGTACTTC. The whole variable domain, filled in from reference TRBV7-6 and TRBJ2-7, reads GAGVSQSPRYKVTKRGQDVALRCDPISGHVSLYWYRQALGQGPEFLTYFNYEAQQDKSGLPNDRFSAERPEGSISTLTIQRTEQRDSAMYRCASSFETGAYEQYFGPGTRLTVT.

The chain joins TRBV2 to TRBJ2-7; 9 bases map to TRBD2. The CDR3 is 13 residues long. V dropped 6 bases and J dropped 7; count of bases not matched to a gene: 7. CDR1 SNHLY and CDR2 FYNNEI come from the germline V gene. The CDR3 sequence is CASRREGLLEQYF. The CDR3 DNA follows: TGTGCCAGCAGGCGGGAGGGCCTTTTGGAGCAGTACTTC.

This clonotype was observed at least ten times. This rearrangement joins TRBV5-1 to TRBJ2-5; D might be TRBD1 (6 bases). CDR1 is SGHRS, CDR2 YFSETQ, per germline. The CDR3 is 14 residues long. Trimming shortened V by 6 bases and J by 1 base, and 13 bases separated the two germline ends. The CDR3 DNA sequence: TGCGCCAGCAAAGCCGGGACACTCCAAGAGACCCAGTACTTC. The encoded protein is CASKAGTLQETQYF.

This clonotype showed up many times. The chain recombines TRBV7-9 with TRBJ2-7; weak D call: TRBD2 (5 bases). The CDR3 is 12 amino acids. Between the trimmed V and J ends, which lost 5 bases and 6 bases, there was a span of 11 bases. Per germline, CDR1 SEHNR and CDR2 FQNEAQ (reference sequence). CDR3 DNA sequence: TGTGCCAGCAGCCTTGCGGGCGGCGAGCAGTACTTC. As protein: CASSLAGGEQYF.

This clonotype has at least ten counts. The V and J genes are TRBV12-3 or TRBV12-4 and TRBJ1-3; TRBD1 is a possible D gene (6 bases). V lost 7 bases to trimming and J lost 4 bases, with 17 bases between them. The CDR3 extends over 15 amino acids. This CDR3 reads CASTPRTGSGNTIYF. The CDR3 nucleotides are TGTGCCAGCACCCCCCGAACAGGGTCAGGAAACACCATATATTTT.

In the case of this clonotype: A much larger clone lies a single base off, so this may be a read error. J is TRBJ1-2 and V is TRBV7-2, with 11 bases lining up with TRBD1. Germline V gives CDR1 SGHTA, CDR2 FQGNSA. The CDR3 has 16 amino acids. V was clipped by 1 base and J by 9 bases; unmatched bases: 10. The CDR3 DNA reads TGTGCCAGCAGCTTAGGCCCTTCGGGACAGGGGGGTAGCTACACCTTC. Protein product: CASSLGPSGQGGSYTF.

The chain couples TRBV2 to TRBJ2-7, with 9 bases aligning to TRBD1. Germline trimming cut 8 bases from V and 6 bases from J; bases unmatched to any gene: 11. Looked up from germline, CDR1 is SNHLY and CDR2 is FYNNEI. The CDR3 loop spans 14 amino acids. The CDR3 region has the DNA TGTGCCAGCTTAGACGCGAGACAGGGGGGCGAGCAGTACTTC. Translating gives CASLDARQGGEQYF.

The chain recombines TRBV20-1 with TRBJ2-1; tentative D call: TRBD1 (6 bases). This CDR3 is 15 amino acids long. V lost 6 bases to trimming and J lost 3 bases, with 18 bases between them. Germline CDR1 is DFQATT and CDR2 is SNEGSKA (reference sequence). The CDR3 nucleotides are TGCAGTGCCAGGGCCTTGGGGGCCGGCTACAATGAGCAGTTCTTC. This gives the protein CSARALGAGYNEQFF.

The V and J genes are TRBV15 and TRBJ1-2; D might be TRBD1 (5 bases). The CDR3 spans 15 residues. Germline CDR1 reads LNHNV; CDR2 reads YYDKDF (reference sequence). V was clipped by 0 bases and J by 9 bases, with 17 bases between them. The CDR3 loop reads CATSRDKSVAGRYTF. CDR3 sequence (DNA): TGTGCCACCAGCAGAGACAAGTCTGTGGCAGGGCGCTACACCTTC.

Turning to this clonotype: With a much larger clone just one base away, this may be a read error. The chain is built from TRBV6-2 or TRBV6-3 and TRBJ2-1; a weak D match, TRBD2 (6 bases). Per the germline V gene, CDR1 is MNHEY and CDR2 is SVGEGT. This CDR3 comprises 15 residues. The CDR3 sequence is CASSYFRLVYNEQSF. The CDR3 DNA reads as TGTGCCAGCAGTTACTTTAGACTAGTATACAATGAGCAGTCCTTC.

V usage is TRBV12-3 or TRBV12-4 and J usage is TRBJ2-4, with D maybe TRBD1 (5 bases). V dropped 2 bases and J dropped 12 bases, with 11 bases sitting between them. This CDR3 region has 12 residues. The CDR3 coding sequence is TGTGCCAGCAGTTTAATATCAGGGTATCAGTACTTC. Translation gives CASSLISGYQYF.